A single sample is the source of the 18 T cell receptor beta chains below, sequenced in a study of blood T cell repertoires in COVID-19. Clones were read by immunoSEQ multiplex PCR, and TCRdb kept only the in-frame ones, dropping some. The sample has approximately 270,000 clones; 80% to 90% are singletons. Sequencing was carried out using peripheral blood. Receptors were obtained from a woman in her seventies with acute or convalescent COVID-19.

A single count supports this clone. The genes are TRBV30 and TRBJ1-1, with a weak D call TRBD1 (5 bases). Germline loops: CDR1 GTSNPN, CDR2 SVGIG (reference sequence). CDR3 length: 12 residues. Trimming removed 1 base from V and 11 bases from J, with 14 bases in between. This CDR3 is CAWSATSGWAFF. Written as DNA, the CDR3 is TGTGCCTGGAGTGCGACCTCAGGGTGGGCTTTCTTT.

The chain links TRBV30 to TRBJ1-2; no clear D. Germline V CDR1 and CDR2: GTSNPN, SVGIG (reference sequence). The V gene lost 2 bases and the J gene lost 8 bases, with 12 bases spanning the gap. This CDR3 comprises 12 residues. This CDR3 reads CAWSLPGGGYTF. The CDR3 bases are TGTGCCTGGAGTCTTCCGGGAGGCGGCTACACCTTC.

A few counts support this clone. The chain combines TRBV7-2 with TRBJ1-2; the D gene is possibly TRBD1 (6 bases). Per germline, CDR1 SGHTA and CDR2 FQGNSA. This CDR3 is 13 amino acids long. V was shortened by 5 bases and J by 6 bases, with 13 bases between the two germline ends. CDR3 DNA sequence: TGTGCCAGCAGCCCCGGGCCAGGGGATGGCTACACCTTC. Translating gives CASSPGPGDGYTF.

The chain carries TRBV7-8 and TRBJ2-7; 11 positions agree with TRBD1. The J segment lost 4 bases and the V segment lost 9 bases, leaving 11 bases of the junction unmatched. Germline V CDR1 and CDR2: SGHVS, FQNEAQ. The CDR3 extends over 15 amino acids. The CDR3 region is CASTRTGGLPYEQYF. CDR3 nucleotide sequence: TGTGCCAGTACTAGGACAGGGGGCCTCCCTTACGAGCAGTACTTC.

The chain carries TRBV15 and TRBJ1-4, with a tentative D call TRBD1 (5 bases). This CDR3 spans 15 amino acids. V lost 5 bases and J 4 bases, leaving 14 bases between the germline ends. Germline V gene data show CDR1 as LNHNV and CDR2 as YYDKDF (reference sequence). The CDR3 DNA follows: TGTGCCACCAGCCTGGTGGGGCAGGGTAATGAAAAACTGTTTTTT. It translates to CATSLVGQGNEKLFF.

V is TRBV12-5 and J is TRBJ1-1, with D tentatively TRBD1 (5 bases). The CDR3 runs 14 residues. V lost 6 bases and J 4 bases, leaving 15 bases between the germline ends. CDR1 is LGHNT, CDR2 FRNRAP, per germline. This CDR3 reads CASGGVTVSTEAFF. In DNA form, the CDR3 reads TGTGCTAGTGGAGGGGTTACGGTGAGCACTGAAGCTTTCTTT.

This chain joins TRBV9 and TRBJ1-2; D uncertain. Germline CDR1 SGDLS, CDR2 YYNGEE. The V gene lost 3 bases and the J gene lost 7 bases, with 10 bases spanning the gap. The CDR3 is made up of 12 amino acids. In DNA form, the CDR3 reads TGTGCCAGCAGCGGGACTCACTCTGGCTACACCTTC. Translated: CASSGTHSGYTF.

The chain has TRBV19 and TRBJ1-1; TRBD1 aligns across 8 bases. The germline gives CDR1 LNHDA, CDR2 SQIVND (reference sequence). The CDR3 totals 11 residues. Trimming removed 6 bases from V and 10 bases from J; junction bases left unmatched: 4. This chain's CDR3 is CASSQGAAAFF. In DNA form, the CDR3 reads TGTGCCAGTAGCCAGGGGGCGGCAGCTTTCTTT.

The V gene is TRBV15, the J gene TRBJ1-1; 7 positions agree with TRBD1. This CDR3 contains 16 residues. With 1 base clipped from V and 2 bases from J, the junction kept 7 bases outside the gene matches. Germline V gene data show CDR1 as LNHNV and CDR2 as YYDKDF (reference sequence). The CDR3 loop reads CATSRASGTANTEAFF. The CDR3 nucleotides are TGTGCCACCAGCAGAGCCTCCGGGACAGCAAACACTGAAGCTTTCTTT.

V and J are TRBV2 and TRBJ1-1, with a weak D call TRBD1 (5 bases). The CDR3 is 13 amino acids. Trimming removed 2 bases from V and 6 bases from J, with 10 bases in between. Germline V gives CDR1 SNHLY, CDR2 FYNNEI. CDR3 in DNA: TGTGCCAGCAGTGAACGTGGCAGGGCTGAAGCTTTCTTT. It yields the protein CASSERGRAEAFF.

This clone is a singleton in its sample. The chain recombines TRBV19 with TRBJ2-5, with D perhaps TRBD2 (6 bases). The CDR3 covers 15 residues. Germline loops: CDR1 LNHDA, CDR2 SQIVND (reference sequence). The V and J ends lost 3 bases and 2 bases respectively, with 13 bases between them. For the CDR3, the DNA is TGTGCCAGTAGTATCGGAGGGACTGCACAAGAGACCCAGTACTTC. Amino acid sequence: CASSIGGTAQETQYF.

This sequence joins TRBV5-1 and TRBJ1-2; 7 bases match TRBD1. Germline assignment: CDR1 SGHRS and CDR2 YFSETQ. Trimming cost V 0 bases and J 5 bases; bases outside gene matches: 4. The CDR3 covers 14 residues. In DNA form, the CDR3 reads TGCGCCAGCAGCTTGGCGGGACAGCTGTATGGCTACACCTTC. Protein: CASSLAGQLYGYTF.

This rearrangement joins TRBV9 to TRBJ2-1; 7 nucleotides agree with TRBD2. V shed 4 bases and J 3 bases; nucleotides not matched to a gene: 7. CDR1 is SGDLS, CDR2 YYNGEE, per germline. This CDR3 region has 15 residues. The CDR3 DNA reads TGTGCCAGCAGCAAGCTAGCGGCAGGCTACAATGAGCAGTTCTTC. Translated: CASSKLAAGYNEQFF.

V usage is TRBV12-3 or TRBV12-4 and J usage is TRBJ2-1; D possibly corresponds to TRBD2 (6 bases). The CDR3 runs to 12 residues. Trimming cost V 5 bases and J 8 bases, with 10 bases left between them. In DNA, the CDR3 is TGTGCCAGCAGTCCGGGAGTGCATGAGCAGTTCTTC. Its protein product is CASSPGVHEQFF.

The genes are TRBV18 and TRBJ2-7; TRBD1 matches at 7 bases. The CDR3 extends over 15 amino acids. The V and J ends lost 6 bases and 2 bases, in that order; junction bases with no gene match: 10. Germline-derived CDR1 and CDR2 are KGHSH and LQKENI. CDR3 in DNA: TGTGCCAGCTCCCCGGGACAGACCACGACCTACGAGCAGTACTTC. Translating gives CASSPGQTTTYEQYF. Drawing the rest from reference TRBV18 and TRBJ2-7, the complete variable domain is NAGVMQNPRHLVRRRGQEARLRCSPMKGHSHVYWYRQLPEEGLKFMVYLQKENIIDESGMPKERFSAEFPKEGPSILRIQQVVRGDSAAYFCASSPGQTTTYEQYFGPGTRLTVT.

This clone was detected a few times. V is TRBV6-6 and J is TRBJ1-6; 7 nucleotides match TRBD1. The CDR3 has 15 amino acids. J lost 5 bases, V lost 3 bases, and 4 bases had no gene match. CDR1 and CDR2 from the germline V gene are MNHNY and SVGAGI (reference sequence). CDR3 sequence: CASSYTGTDNSPLHF. The CDR3, as DNA: TGTGCCAGCAGTTATACCGGGACAGATAATTCACCCCTCCACTTT.

The chain uses TRBV2 and TRBJ2-7; 7 bases match TRBD2. This CDR3 contains 14 residues. V dropped 8 bases and J dropped 6; count of bases not matched to a gene: 13. CDR1 SNHLY and CDR2 FYNNEI come from the germline V gene. In DNA, the CDR3 is TGTGCCAGCGGATTCGGCGGGGGTCTCGTCGAGCAGTACTTC. It yields the protein CASGFGGGLVEQYF.

The chain couples TRBV15 to TRBJ1-4; TRBD1 aligns across 9 bases. Germline V gene lookup returns CDR1 LNHNV and CDR2 YYDKDF (reference sequence). This CDR3 comprises 13 residues. V was clipped by 3 bases and J by 10 bases; unmatched bases: 3. CDR3 nucleotides: TGTGCCACCAGCAGTGACAGGGGGGGAAAACTGTTTTTT. Translated, it gives CATSSDRGGKLFF.